The 13 T cell receptor beta chains reported below all come from one sample, sequenced in a study of beta chain features in type 1 diabetes. Antigens of these TCRs are unknown. What was sequenced were expressed TCRB transcripts, since all of the isolated RNA had been reverse transcribed. Clones were sequenced by immunoSEQ multiplex PCR, and TCRdb holds only the in-frame ones, with some missing. The repertoire has some 250,000 clones, roughly 10% of them found once; the top ten carry about 0.018%. Overall study results and limits: When Type 1 diabetes patients were examined, their TCRB CDR3s proved moderately but significantly shorter in all four CD4+ subsets.

The sample consisted of naive CD4+ T cells from blood. All receptors derive from a man aged 30 to 45 with type 1 diabetes.

The chain employs TRBV29-1 and TRBJ2-3; 9 nucleotides align to TRBD2. The CDR3 spans 14 residues. The germline V gene encodes CDR1 SQVTM and CDR2 ANQGSEA. J was trimmed by 5 bases and V by 6 bases; bases with no gene match: 9. The CDR3 reads CSVPGGGAEDTQYF. Here the CDR3 DNA reads TGCAGCGTCCCCGGCGGGGGGGCCGAAGATACGCAGTATTTT.

This clone has more than one count but fewer than ten. The V and J genes are TRBV6-5 and TRBJ2-2; a weak D match, TRBD1 (6 bases). The CDR3 sequence is 13 residues long. Trimming cost V 5 bases and J 6 bases, with 10 bases left between them. The germline V gene encodes CDR1 MNHEY and CDR2 SVGAGI. CDR3 nucleotides: TGTGCCAGCAGTCCCTGGACAGCCGGGGAGCTGTTTTTT. Translating gives CASSPWTAGELFF.

In its sample, this clone was seen a few times. The rearrangement joins TRBV19 to TRBJ2-1, with D perhaps TRBD2 (5 bases). The CDR3 totals 13 residues. Between the trimmed V and J ends, which lost 3 bases and 8 bases, there was a span of 11 bases. Germline V gives CDR1 LNHDA, CDR2 SQIVND (reference sequence). CDR3 region: CASSILRAHEQFF. The CDR3 DNA reads as TGTGCCAGTAGTATTTTGAGGGCGCATGAGCAGTTCTTC.

The chain employs TRBV29-1 and TRBJ1-1; 8 bases are shared with TRBD1. The germline gives CDR1 SQVTM, CDR2 ANQGSEA. The CDR3 totals 12 residues. The CDR3 DNA reads as TGCAACGGCGGACAGGGCGGCACTGAAGCTTTCTTT. Protein product: CNGGQGGTEAFF.

This rearrangement joins TRBV4-1 to TRBJ1-5; D is possibly TRBD1 (6 bases). Per the germline V gene, CDR1 is MGHRA and CDR2 is YSYEKL. The CDR3 loop spans 15 amino acids. Between the trimmed V and J ends, which lost 4 bases and 0 bases, there was a span of 10 bases. CDR3 in DNA: TGCGCCAGCAGCCTTTACAGGGATAGCAATCAGCCCCAGCATTTT. It yields the protein CASSLYRDSNQPQHF.

The J gene is TRBJ1-2, the V gene TRBV19; D is ambiguous. Germline loops: CDR1 LNHDA, CDR2 SQIVND (reference sequence). The V and J ends lost 5 bases and 0 bases respectively, with 13 bases between them. The CDR3 has 15 amino acids. As DNA, the CDR3 is TGTGCCAGTAGTTCACCAGGCAGAGCTAACTATGGCTACACCTTC. Amino acids: CASSSPGRANYGYTF.

This clone has just a few counts. The V gene is TRBV25-1, the J gene TRBJ1-1, with 9 positions matching TRBD1. With V trimmed by 2 bases and J by 1 base, 2 bases remained unmatched. Germline CDR1 MGHDK, CDR2 SYGVNS. The length of the CDR3 is 15 residues. The CDR3 region is CASSEPGQGNTEAFF. CDR3 DNA: TGTGCCAGCAGTGAACCGGGACAGGGGAACACTGAAGCTTTCTTT.

The CDR3 sequence: CASSLSGLSYNEQFF. The CDR3 nucleotides are TGTGCCAGCAGCCTTAGCGGACTCTCCTACAATGAGCAGTTCTTC. This rearrangement joins TRBV4-2 to TRBJ2-1; perhaps TRBD2 as D (6 bases). V was trimmed by 4 bases and J by 0 bases, leaving 10 bases between them. The CDR3 is made up of 15 amino acids. CDR1 LGHNA and CDR2 YNFKEQ come from the germline V gene.

The rearrangement uses TRBV12-5 and TRBJ2-1; 10 nucleotides match TRBD2. This CDR3 is built from 16 residues. Germline V gives CDR1 LGHNT, CDR2 FRNRAP. Losses at the gene ends were 6 bases for V and 4 bases for J; bases not matched to a gene: 9. The CDR3 is CASGPAGTSDYNEQFF. As DNA, the CDR3 is TGTGCTAGTGGGCCTGCCGGGACTAGCGATTACAATGAGCAGTTCTTC.

This clone was seen a handful of times. This rearrangement joins TRBV5-1 to TRBJ2-1; D possibly corresponds to TRBD1 (6 bases). Trimming removed 0 bases at V and 0 bases at J, with 13 bases between. Looked up from germline, CDR1 is SGHRS and CDR2 is YFSETQ. This CDR3 region has 17 residues. CDR3 protein: CASSLGPTGSSYNEQFF. The CDR3 DNA reads as TGCGCCAGCAGCTTGGGCCCCACAGGGAGCTCCTACAATGAGCAGTTCTTC.

This clone was picked up a small number of times. This chain links TRBV5-4 with TRBJ2-2; no clear D. The germline V and J ends were trimmed by 1 base and 8 bases, with 12 bases remaining between them. This CDR3 is 14 amino acids long. Germline values: CDR1 SGHNT, CDR2 YYREEE (reference sequence). For the CDR3, the DNA is TGTGCCAGCAGCTTGACTTTTCGCCCGGGGGAGCTGTTTTTT. Encoded protein: CASSLTFRPGELFF.

The sample holds a few counts of this clone. The J gene is TRBJ1-3, the V gene TRBV14; unclear D gene. V was clipped by 4 bases and J by 4 bases, with 5 bases between them. The CDR3 contains 12 residues. Germline V gene lookup returns CDR1 SGHDN and CDR2 FVKESK. CDR3 DNA: TGTGCCAGCAGCCTAATCGGAAACACCATATATTTT. Encoded protein: CASSLIGNTIYF.

The chain employs TRBV7-9 and TRBJ2-7; TRBD1 is a possible D gene (5 bases). Germline V CDR1 and CDR2: SEHNR, FQNEAQ (reference sequence). The CDR3 is 12 amino acids. Trimming stripped 6 bases from V and 0 bases from J, with 6 bases between. DNA for the CDR3: TGTGCCAGCAGGGACACCTCCTACGAGCAGTACTTC. It yields the protein CASRDTSYEQYF.